The source of this T cell receptor beta chain is a study of molecular identifiers for immune sequencing clone quantification. This clonotype was counted at least ten times. The CDR3 has 15 residues. V was cut by 2 bases and J by 2 bases, with 12 bases left in between. Germline V gives CDR1 SGHTS, CDR2 YDEGEE. Preparation of the bulk TCR libraries relied on previously described methods and listed TCR primers. TCRdb re-called the PCR reads with MiXCR, one entry per CDR3 protein. The data show some 65,000 distinct CDR3 sequences, 15% to 20% seen once. The sequence was obtained from a human donor in good health. Some libraries in this study had Jurkat cell RNA spiked in. V gene TRBV5-8 combines with J gene TRBJ2-3; TRBD2 is a possible D gene (6 bases). The sample consisted of naive CD8+ T cells from blood, with Jurkat cell RNA spiked in. Subset: FACS-sorted CD8+CD4-CCR7+CD45RA+ naive T cells. CDR3 DNA: TGTGCCAGCAGCTTAGAGGAGGGGTTCACAGATACGCAGTATTTT. Translation gives CASSLEEGFTDTQYF.